The T cell receptor (beta chain) described here comes from a study of OX40 agonist ivuxolimab in advanced cancers. The CDR3 is 16 residues long. Germline lookup yields CDR1 LNHDA and CDR2 SQIVND (reference sequence). Losses at the gene ends were 6 bases for V and 3 bases for J; bases not matched to a gene: 6. Sequencing was performed with immunoSEQ multiplex PCR; in TCRdb, only in-frame clones are kept and a portion is missing. Of over 75,000 clones in the sample, roughly 89% were seen once. The sample was CD4+ or CD8+ T cells sorted from blood, taken in a trial of the OX40 agonist ivuxolimab. The gene calls are TRBV19 and TRBJ2-3; 13 bases agree with TRBD2. This receptor was identified in an adult with an advanced solid tumor such as melanoma, head and neck, liver or kidney cancer. In nucleotides, the CDR3 is TGTGCCAGTAGGGGAACTAGCGGGAGGGGGACAGATACGCAGTATTTT. This translates into CASRGTSGRGTDTQYF.